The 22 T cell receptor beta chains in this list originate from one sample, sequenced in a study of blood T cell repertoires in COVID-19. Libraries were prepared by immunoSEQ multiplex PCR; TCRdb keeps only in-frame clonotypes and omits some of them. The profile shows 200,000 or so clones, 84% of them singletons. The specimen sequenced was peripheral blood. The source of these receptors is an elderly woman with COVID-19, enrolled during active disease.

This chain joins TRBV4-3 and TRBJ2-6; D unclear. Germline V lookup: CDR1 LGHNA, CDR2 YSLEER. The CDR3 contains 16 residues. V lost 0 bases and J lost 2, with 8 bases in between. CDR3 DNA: TGCGCCAGCAGCCAAGAGTGGCCTGCTGGGGCCAACGTCCTGACTTTC. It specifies CASSQEWPAGANVLTF.

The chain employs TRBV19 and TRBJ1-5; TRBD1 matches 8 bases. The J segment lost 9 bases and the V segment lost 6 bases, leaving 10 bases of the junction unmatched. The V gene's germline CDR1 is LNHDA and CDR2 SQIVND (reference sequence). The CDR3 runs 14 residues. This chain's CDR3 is CASSSDRAPGPQHF. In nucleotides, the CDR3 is TGTGCCAGTAGCTCGGACAGGGCCCCTGGGCCCCAGCATTTT. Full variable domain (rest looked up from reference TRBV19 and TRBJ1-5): DGGITQSPKYLFRKEGQNVTLSCEQNLNHDAMYWYRQDPGQGLRLIYYSQIVNDFQKGDIAEGYSVSREKKESFPLTVTSAQKNPTAFYLCASSSDRAPGPQHFGDGTRLSIL.

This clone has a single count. The CDR3: CASSLDLAGIGNNEQFF. The CDR3 region has the DNA TGCGCCAGCAGCTTGGATCTCGCAGGGATTGGAAACAATGAGCAGTTCTTC. The rearrangement joins TRBV5-1 to TRBJ2-1; perhaps TRBD1 as D (5 bases). Trimming stripped 0 bases from V and 5 bases from J, with 18 bases between. Germline V gives CDR1 SGHRS, CDR2 YFSETQ. There are 17 residues in the CDR3.

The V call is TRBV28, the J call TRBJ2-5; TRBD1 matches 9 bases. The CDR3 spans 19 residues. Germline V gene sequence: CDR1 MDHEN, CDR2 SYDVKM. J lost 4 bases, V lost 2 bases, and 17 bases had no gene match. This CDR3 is CASSLTALGQGLTRETQYF. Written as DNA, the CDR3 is TGTGCCAGCAGTTTAACTGCACTGGGACAGGGCCTAACCAGAGAGACCCAGTACTTC.

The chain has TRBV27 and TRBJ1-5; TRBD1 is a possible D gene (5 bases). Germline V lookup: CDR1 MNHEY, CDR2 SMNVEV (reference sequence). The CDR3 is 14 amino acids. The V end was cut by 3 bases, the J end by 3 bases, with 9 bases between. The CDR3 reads CASSFQGINQPQHF. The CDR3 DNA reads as TGTGCCAGCAGTTTCCAGGGTATCAATCAGCCCCAGCATTTT.

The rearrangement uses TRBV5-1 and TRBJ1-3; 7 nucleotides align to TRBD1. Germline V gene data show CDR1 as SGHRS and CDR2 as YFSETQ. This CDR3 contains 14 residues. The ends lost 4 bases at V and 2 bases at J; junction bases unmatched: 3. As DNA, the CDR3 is TGCGCCAGCAGCGCGGGGACAGCTGGAAACACCATATATTTT. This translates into CASSAGTAGNTIYF.

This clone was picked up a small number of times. The CDR3 spells CASSQTRNSGNTIYF. CDR3 nucleotide sequence: TGTGCCAGCAGTCAAACGCGGAACTCTGGAAACACCATATATTTT. The chain uses TRBV6-5 and TRBJ1-3; the D is unclear. This CDR3 has 15 residues. Germline-derived CDR1 and CDR2 are MNHEY and SVGAGI. Trimming took 5 bases from V and 0 from J, leaving 11 bases between them.

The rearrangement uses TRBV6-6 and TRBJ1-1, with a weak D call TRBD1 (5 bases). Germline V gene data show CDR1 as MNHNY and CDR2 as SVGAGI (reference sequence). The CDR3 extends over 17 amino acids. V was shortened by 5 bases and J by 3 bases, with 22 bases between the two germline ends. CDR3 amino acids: CASSRLPPGAGDTEAFF. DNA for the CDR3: TGTGCCAGCAGTCGCCTACCCCCCGGGGCGGGGGACACTGAAGCTTTCTTT.

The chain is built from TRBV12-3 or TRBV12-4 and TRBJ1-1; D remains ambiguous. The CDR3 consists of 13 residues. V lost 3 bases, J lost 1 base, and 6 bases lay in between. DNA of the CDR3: TGTGCCAGCAGTTTGGGCACGAACACTGAAGCTTTCTTT. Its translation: CASSLGTNTEAFF.

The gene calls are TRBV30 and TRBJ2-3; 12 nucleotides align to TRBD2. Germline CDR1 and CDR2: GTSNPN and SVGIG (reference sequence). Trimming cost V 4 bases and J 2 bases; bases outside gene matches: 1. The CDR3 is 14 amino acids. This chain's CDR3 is CAWTSGGDTDTQYF. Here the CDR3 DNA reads TGTGCCTGGACTAGCGGGGGGGACACAGATACGCAGTATTTT. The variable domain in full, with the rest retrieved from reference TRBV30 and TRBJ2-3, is SQTIHQWPATLVQPVGSPLSLECTVEGTSNPNLYWYRQAAGRGLQLLFYSVGIGQISSEVPQNLSASRPQDRQFILSSKKLLLSDSGFYLCAWTSGGDTDTQYFGPGTRLTVL.

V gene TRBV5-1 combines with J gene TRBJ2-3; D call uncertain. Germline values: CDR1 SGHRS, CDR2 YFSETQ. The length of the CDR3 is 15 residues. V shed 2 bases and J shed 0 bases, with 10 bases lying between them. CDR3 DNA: TGCGCCAGCAGCTTTACTCCGATAAGCACAGATACGCAGTATTTT. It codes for CASSFTPISTDTQYF.

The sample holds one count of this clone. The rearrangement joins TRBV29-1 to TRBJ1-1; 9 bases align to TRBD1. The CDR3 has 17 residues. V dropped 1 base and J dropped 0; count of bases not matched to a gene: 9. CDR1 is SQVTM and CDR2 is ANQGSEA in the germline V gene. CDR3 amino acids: CSVEGGTGLGMNTEAFF. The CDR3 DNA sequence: TGCAGCGTTGAAGGGGGGACAGGGTTGGGGATGAACACTGAAGCTTTCTTT.

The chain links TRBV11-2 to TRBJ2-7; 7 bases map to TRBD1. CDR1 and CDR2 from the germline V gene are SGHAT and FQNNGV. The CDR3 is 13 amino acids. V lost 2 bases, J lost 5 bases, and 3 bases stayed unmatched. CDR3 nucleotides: TGTGCCAGCAGCTTAACAGGGGTGGACGAGCAGTACGTC. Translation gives CASSLTGVDEQYV.

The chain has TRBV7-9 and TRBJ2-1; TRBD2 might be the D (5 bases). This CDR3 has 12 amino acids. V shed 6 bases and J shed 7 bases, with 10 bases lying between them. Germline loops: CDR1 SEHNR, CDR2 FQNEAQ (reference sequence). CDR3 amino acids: CASSDYQNEQFF. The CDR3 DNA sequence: TGTGCCAGCAGTGACTATCAAAATGAGCAGTTCTTC.

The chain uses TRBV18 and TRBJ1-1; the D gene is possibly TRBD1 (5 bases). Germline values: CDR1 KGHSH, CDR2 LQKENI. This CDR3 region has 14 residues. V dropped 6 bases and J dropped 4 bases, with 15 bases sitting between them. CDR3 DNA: TGTGCCAGCTCTGGAACGGGGGGGAGCACTGAAGCTTTCTTT. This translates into CASSGTGGSTEAFF.

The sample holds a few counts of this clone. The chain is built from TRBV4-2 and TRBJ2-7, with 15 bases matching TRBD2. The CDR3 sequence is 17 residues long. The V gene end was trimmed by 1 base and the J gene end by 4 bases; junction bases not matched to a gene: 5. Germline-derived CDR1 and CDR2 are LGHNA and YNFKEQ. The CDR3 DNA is TGTGCCAGCAGCCAAGGGACTAGCGGGGGGGTCGGTTACGAGCAGTACTTC. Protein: CASSQGTSGGVGYEQYF.

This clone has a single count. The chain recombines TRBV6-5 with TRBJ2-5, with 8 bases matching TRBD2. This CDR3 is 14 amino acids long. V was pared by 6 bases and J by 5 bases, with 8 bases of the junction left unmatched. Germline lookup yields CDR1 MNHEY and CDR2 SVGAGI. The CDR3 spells CASSDGGARETQYF. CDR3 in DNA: TGTGCCAGCAGCGACGGGGGGGCCAGGGAGACCCAGTACTTC.

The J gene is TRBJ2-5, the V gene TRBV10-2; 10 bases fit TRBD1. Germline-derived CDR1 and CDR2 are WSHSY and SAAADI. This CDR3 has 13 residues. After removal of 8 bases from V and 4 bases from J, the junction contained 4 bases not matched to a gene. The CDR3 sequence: CASEGTGVETQYF. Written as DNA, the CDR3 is TGCGCCAGCGAGGGGACAGGGGTAGAGACCCAGTACTTC.

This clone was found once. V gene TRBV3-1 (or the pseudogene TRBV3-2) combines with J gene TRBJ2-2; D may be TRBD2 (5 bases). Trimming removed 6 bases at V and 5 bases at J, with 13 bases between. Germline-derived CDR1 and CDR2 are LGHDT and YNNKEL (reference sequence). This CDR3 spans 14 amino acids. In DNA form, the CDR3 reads TGTGCCAGCAGTCAACGCCGGGATACCGGGGAGCTGTTTTTT. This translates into CASSQRRDTGELFF.

CDR3 protein: CASSPGGYRDNEQFF. CDR3 bases: TGTGCCAGCAGCCCTGGAGGATACCGGGACAATGAGCAGTTCTTC. This chain connects TRBV28 to TRBJ2-1, with D perhaps matching TRBD2 (5 bases). Germline CDR1 and CDR2: MDHEN and SYDVKM. Trimming shortened V by 6 bases and J by 5 bases, and 17 bases separated the two germline ends. The CDR3 spans 15 residues.

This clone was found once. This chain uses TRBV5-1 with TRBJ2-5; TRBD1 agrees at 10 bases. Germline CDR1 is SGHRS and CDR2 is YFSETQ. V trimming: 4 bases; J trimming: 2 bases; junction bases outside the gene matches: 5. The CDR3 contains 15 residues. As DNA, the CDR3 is TGCGCCAGCAGCCTGATGGACAGGGGGCAAGAGACCCAGTACTTC. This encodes CASSLMDRGQETQYF.

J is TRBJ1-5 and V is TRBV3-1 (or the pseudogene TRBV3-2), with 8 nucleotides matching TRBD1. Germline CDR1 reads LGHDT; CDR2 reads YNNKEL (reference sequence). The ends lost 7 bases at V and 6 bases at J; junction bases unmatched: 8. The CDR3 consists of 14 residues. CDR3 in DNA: TGTGCCAGCACGAATCAGGGGGCGGGTCAGCCCCAGCATTTT. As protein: CASTNQGAGQPQHF.